A selection of T cell receptor beta chains follows, all from one sample in a study of cytomegalovirus exposure and HLA in healthy donors. The protocol was immunoSEQ multiplex PCR, while the TCRdb copy is restricted to in-frame clones and leaves out a portion. The sample gives 55,000 to 70,000 clones, roughly 74% of which show up once; 11% is in the top ten. Sequencing was done on a sample of PBMCs. The receptors were gathered from a woman aged 60 to 75 in good health and CMV-seropositive. Each CDR3 is given with its conserved first and last residue. A D gene is named only where the DNA matches it firmly. The size entry is marked missing in some rows and otherwise reads once, few, many or a size class.

CDR3,DNA,J,V,D,size
CASSIDRVSNQPQHF,TGTGCCAGCAGTATAGACAGGGTTAGCAATCAGCCCCAGCATTTT,TRBJ1-5,TRBV6-5,TRBD1,few
CASSSPTGGRTIQYF,TGTGCCAGCAGCTCACCTACAGGGGGGAGGACCATTCAGTACTTC,TRBJ2-4,TRBV11-2,TRBD1,-
CASRDTLVQETQYF,TGTGCCAGCCGGGACACCCTGGTCCAAGAGACCCAGTACTTC,TRBJ2-5,TRBV2,-,-
CASSQVWGGADTEAFF,TGTGCCAGCAGCCAAGTTTGGGGGGGCGCAGACACTGAAGCTTTCTTT,TRBJ1-1,TRBV4-2,-,-
CASAVSGANVLTF,TGTGCTAGTGCCGTCTCTGGGGCCAACGTCCTGACTTTC,TRBJ2-6,TRBV12-5,-,-
CASSQGGGYSEQYF,TGTGCCAGCAGCCAAGGAGGCGGTTATTCCGAGCAGTACTTC,TRBJ2-7,TRBV14,-,-
CASSIGQLASGANVLTF,TGTGCCAGTAGTATTGGGCAGCTTGCCTCTGGGGCCAACGTCCTGACTTTC,TRBJ2-6,TRBV19,-,few
CASSARTGPRKDYTF,TGTGCCAGCAGCGCAAGGACAGGTCCACGTAAAGACTACACCTTC,TRBJ1-2,TRBV2,TRBD1,-
CASTESRSGANVLTF,TGTGCCAGCACTGAGTCCCGCTCTGGGGCCAACGTCCTGACTTTC,TRBJ2-6,TRBV6-1,-,few
CASSRDSGSYNEQFF,TGTGCCAGCAGCCGGGACAGCGGTTCATACAATGAGCAGTTCTTC,TRBJ2-1,TRBV7-2,TRBD1,-
CAWSPAGEQYF,TGTGCCTGGAGTCCCGCGGGGGAGCAGTACTTC,TRBJ2-7,TRBV30,-,once
CASRRTGNTGELFF,TGTGCCAGCAGACGGACAGGAAACACCGGGGAGCTGTTTTTT,TRBJ2-2,TRBV11-3,TRBD1,-
CASSEPGTANTEAFF,TGCGCCAGCAGCGAACCGGGGACAGCGAACACTGAAGCTTTCTTT,TRBJ1-1,TRBV4-1,TRBD1,few
CASSTGTSASTDTQYF,TGTGCCAGCAGCACAGGGACTAGCGCTAGCACAGATACGCAGTATTTT,TRBJ2-3,TRBV7-3,TRBD2,many
CASKRENQPQHF,TGTGCCAGTAAAAGGGAGAATCAGCCCCAGCATTTT,TRBJ1-5,TRBV19,-,-
CASSLGQGATNTEAFF,TGCGCCAGCAGCTTGGGACAGGGGGCGACGAACACTGAAGCTTTCTTT,TRBJ1-1,TRBV5-1,TRBD1,few
CASSLRGAQPQHF,TGTGCCAGCAGTTTAAGGGGTGCTCAGCCCCAGCATTTT,TRBJ1-5,TRBV27,-,-
CASSLGGLAAYEQYF,TGTGCCAGCAGCTTAGGCGGACTAGCGGCCTACGAGCAGTACTTC,TRBJ2-7,TRBV11-2,TRBD2,-
CASCTSGNSYNEQFF,TGCGCCAGCTGTACTAGCGGGAACTCCTACAATGAGCAGTTCTTC,TRBJ2-1,TRBV5-1,TRBD2,-
CASSYLAGGRNEQFF,TGTGCCAGCAGTTACTTGGCAGGGGGCCGTAATGAGCAGTTCTTC,TRBJ2-1,TRBV6-5,TRBD1,-
CASSYSSGRYGYTF,TGTGCCAGCAGTTACTCATCAGGGAGGTATGGCTACACCTTC,TRBJ1-2,TRBV6-5,-,few
CASRLAGAGELFF,TGTGCCAGCAGGCTAGCGGGGGCCGGGGAGCTGTTTTTT,TRBJ2-2,TRBV6-6,TRBD2,-
CASSPEKGQRNTGELFF,TGTGCCAGCAGCCCTGAAAAGGGACAGCGAAACACCGGGGAGCTGTTTTTT,TRBJ2-2,TRBV5-4,TRBD1,-
CASSSGTGGETQYF,TGCGCCAGCAGCTCAGGGACAGGCGGGGAGACCCAGTACTTC,TRBJ2-5,TRBV5-1,TRBD1,-
CASSLGQGGPLFSEAFF,TGCGCCAGCAGCTTGGGACAGGGGGGACCCTTATTTTCTGAAGCTTTCTTT,TRBJ1-1,TRBV5-1,TRBD1,-
CASSQDRMRGLETQYF,TGTGCCAGCAGCCAAGACCGCATGCGGGGGCTAGAGACCCAGTACTTC,TRBJ2-5,TRBV7-9,-,-
CASSYSGNSPLHF,TGTGCCAGCAGTTATTCCGGTAATTCACCCCTCCACTTT,TRBJ1-6,TRBV6-5,-,-
CASSQGGGYGYTF,TGCGCCAGCAGCCAAGGAGGGGGCTATGGCTACACCTTC,TRBJ1-2,TRBV4-1,-,-
CSVRDTEAFF,TGCAGCGTTCGGGACACTGAAGCTTTCTTT,TRBJ1-1,TRBV29-1,-,-
CASSETGTGEYGYTF,TGTGCCAGCAGTGAAACCGGGACAGGGGAATACGGCTACACCTTC,TRBJ1-2,TRBV6-4,TRBD1,-
CASSLDITGDEKLFF,TGTGCCAGCAGCTTAGATATCACAGGGGATGAAAAACTGTTTTTT,TRBJ1-4,TRBV11-2,TRBD1,-
CAWSVQGHGYTF,TGTGCCTGGAGTGTGCAGGGCCATGGCTACACCTTC,TRBJ1-2,TRBV30,-,-
CAWGKTGDHTEAFF,TGTGCCTGGGGGAAGACAGGGGATCACACTGAAGCTTTCTTT,TRBJ1-1,TRBV30,TRBD1,-
CASSQSGGGSQPQHF,TGTGCCAGCAGCCAATCCGGGGGGGGCTCTCAGCCCCAGCATTTT,TRBJ1-5,TRBV16,-,-
CASSLPRQDYGYTF,TGCGCCAGCAGCTTACCTCGACAGGACTATGGCTACACCTTC,TRBJ1-2,TRBV5-1,-,many
CSAFIGYGYTF,TGCAGCGCATTCATCGGCTATGGCTACACCTTC,TRBJ1-2,TRBV29-1,-,-
CASSMIGQSYEQYF,TGTGCCAGTAGTATGATTGGACAGTCCTACGAGCAGTACTTC,TRBJ2-7,TRBV19,-,-
CASSLQGSSTEAFF,TGCGCCAGCAGCTTGCAGGGCTCCTCCACTGAAGCTTTCTTT,TRBJ1-1,TRBV5-1,-,-
CASRGGAGGNQPQHF,TGTGCCAGTAGGGGGGGGGCTGGAGGCAATCAGCCCCAGCATTTT,TRBJ1-5,TRBV19,-,-
CASSRVATNEKLFF,TGTGCCAGTTCCCGGGTTGCAACTAATGAAAAACTGTTTTTT,TRBJ1-4,TRBV18,-,-
CASSLGGGMYEQYF,TGTGCCAGCAGCTTAGGGGGGGGGATGTACGAGCAGTACTTC,TRBJ2-7,TRBV7-2,TRBD2,-
CASSKTRVSDSNEQFF,TGTGCCAGTAGTAAGACCCGGGTTAGCGATTCCAATGAGCAGTTCTTC,TRBJ2-1,TRBV19,-,-
CASRGRGYEQYF,TGTGCCAGCCGAGGCAGGGGGTACGAGCAGTACTTC,TRBJ2-7,TRBV27,TRBD1,-
CASSSRTGGADGYTF,TGCGCCAGCAGTTCTCGGACAGGGGGCGCGGATGGCTACACCTTC,TRBJ1-2,TRBV5-1,TRBD1,-
CASGKGTDTEAFF,TGTGCCAGTGGGAAAGGGACAGACACTGAAGCTTTCTTT,TRBJ1-1,TRBV19,TRBD1,-
CASSPQEGAGGYTF,TGTGCCAGCTCACCACAAGAGGGAGCTGGAGGCTACACCTTC,TRBJ1-2,TRBV18,-,-
CASSGGFNQPQHF,TGTGCCAGCAGTGGAGGATTCAATCAGCCCCAGCATTTT,TRBJ1-5,TRBV6-1,-,-
CASSLDVARAQVGAFF,TGTGCCAGCAGCTTAGATGTAGCCAGGGCCCAGGTGGGAGCTTTCTTT,TRBJ1-1,TRBV7-8,-,-
CASSFLRGGGETQYF,TGCGCCAGCAGCTTCCTGCGGGGGGGCGGAGAGACCCAGTACTTC,TRBJ2-5,TRBV5-1,TRBD2,-
CASSLDPTGSGEKLFF,TGCGCCAGCAGCCTCGACCCAACAGGGTCGGGTGAAAAACTGTTTTTT,TRBJ1-4,TRBV5-1,-,-
CASSLTNTGELFF,TGTGCCAGCAGCCTTACGAACACCGGGGAGCTGTTTTTT,TRBJ2-2,TRBV7-8,-,-
CASSSDTGYTEAFF,TGTGCCAGCAGTTCCGACACAGGGTACACTGAAGCTTTCTTT,TRBJ1-1,TRBV2,-,once
CASSLEGGVEAFF,TGTGCCAGCAGCTTAGAGGGGGGGGTTGAAGCTTTCTTT,TRBJ1-1,TRBV7-9,-,-
CATESGGSTDTQYF,TGTGCCACTGAAAGCGGGGGGAGCACAGATACGCAGTATTTT,TRBJ2-3,TRBV6-1,TRBD2,few
CASSAPGTQNEQYF,TGTGCCAGTAGTGCCCCCGGGACTCAGAACGAGCAGTACTTC,TRBJ2-7,TRBV19,-,-
CASRLTDSPLHF,TGTGCCAGTAGGTTGACAGATTCACCCCTCCACTTT,TRBJ1-6,TRBV19,-,-
CASSLTRGRRNEQFF,TGTGCCAGCAGCTTAACGAGAGGCCGTCGGAATGAGCAGTTCTTC,TRBJ2-1,TRBV7-2,-,-
CASSLWGETNEKLFF,TGTGCCAGCAGTTTATGGGGCGAGACTAATGAAAAACTGTTTTTT,TRBJ1-4,TRBV27,-,-
CASRKLAGRTDTQYF,TGTGCCAGCAGGAAACTAGCGGGGCGCACAGATACGCAGTATTTT,TRBJ2-3,TRBV2,TRBD2,once
CASRPGGPGNTIYF,TGTGCCAGCAGACCAGGGGGCCCTGGAAACACCATATATTTT,TRBJ1-3,TRBV6-1,TRBD1,-